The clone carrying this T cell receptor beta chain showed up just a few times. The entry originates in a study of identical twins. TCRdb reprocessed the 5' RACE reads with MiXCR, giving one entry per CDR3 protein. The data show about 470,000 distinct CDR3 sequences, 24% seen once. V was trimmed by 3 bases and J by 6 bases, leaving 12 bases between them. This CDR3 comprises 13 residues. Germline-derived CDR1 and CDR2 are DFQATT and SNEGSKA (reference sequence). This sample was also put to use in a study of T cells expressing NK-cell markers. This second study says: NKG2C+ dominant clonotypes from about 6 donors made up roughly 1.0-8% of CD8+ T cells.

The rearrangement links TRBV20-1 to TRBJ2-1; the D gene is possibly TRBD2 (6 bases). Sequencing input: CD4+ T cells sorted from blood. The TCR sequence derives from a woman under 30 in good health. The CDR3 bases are TGCAGTGCTAGTCGGGAGTGGGCCAATGAGCAGTTCTTC. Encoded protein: CSASREWANEQFF.